These 14 T cell receptor beta chains were all obtained from the same sample, sequenced in a study of metastatic and nonmetastatic thyroid tumors. Using MiXCR, TCRdb reanalyzed the PCR reads. Of approximately 9,700 clones in the sample, approximately 32% were seen once. No treatment of any kind had been given to any patient before thyroid surgery. The material sequenced was tumor tissue. The receptors derive from a female donor with papillary thyroid cancer or a benign thyroid nodule (not recorded which). Some clones in this sample may be carry-over from other donors' samples.

This clone ranks as medium-sized (0.01 to 0.1%). The V gene is TRBV5-8, the J gene TRBJ2-1, with D perhaps being TRBD1 or TRBD2 (7 bases each). In germline, CDR1 is SGHTS, CDR2 YDEGEE. The CDR3 is 15 amino acids. Trimming took off 4 bases at V and 8 bases at J, with 19 bases between the two ends. CDR3 sequence (DNA): TGTGCCAGCAGCGGATTGGGACTAACAGGGGATGAGCAGTTCTTC. As protein: CASSGLGLTGDEQFF.

V and J are TRBV28 and TRBJ2-2; D gene uncertain. Trimming removed 5 bases from V and 0 bases from J, with 4 bases in between. This CDR3 is 13 amino acids long. Germline V CDR1 and CDR2: MDHEN, SYDVKM. The CDR3 spells CASSTANTGELFF. The CDR3 DNA follows: TGTGCCAGCAGTACAGCGAACACCGGGGAGCTGTTTTTT.

This clone was detected a few times. V and J are TRBV28 and TRBJ1-2; D gene unclear. The CDR3 length is 12 residues. The V end was cut by 4 bases, the J end by 8 bases, with 11 bases between. CDR1 MDHEN and CDR2 SYDVKM come from the germline V gene. Here the CDR3 reads CASSSRIRGYTF. The CDR3 nucleotides are TGTGCCAGCAGTTCGCGCATTCGCGGCTACACCTTC.

The chain employs TRBV7-2 and TRBJ2-1; D not resolved. The CDR3 totals 13 residues. The V gene lost 1 base and the J gene lost 9 bases, with 10 bases spanning the gap. The V gene's germline CDR1 is SGHTA and CDR2 FQGNSA. This CDR3 reads CASSLVVGTEQFF. DNA of the CDR3: TGTGCCAGCAGCTTAGTGGTGGGCACTGAGCAGTTCTTC. The complete variable domain, with remaining parts taken from reference TRBV7-2 and TRBJ2-1, reads GAGVSQSPSNKVTEKGKDVELRCDPISGHTALYWYRQSLGQGLEFLIYFQGNSAPDKSGLPSDRFSAERTGGSVSTLTIQRTQQEDSAVYLCASSLVVGTEQFFGPGTRLTVL.

This clone appeared many times. The conserved phenylalanine or tryptophan normally closing the CDR3 is absent here, so this likely arose from a read error. The V call is TRBV11-3, the J call TRBJ2-5; no firm D call. Per the germline V gene, CDR1 is SGHNT and CDR2 is YENEEA. The V and J ends lost 1 base and 3 bases respectively, with 9 bases between them. The CDR3 has 14 residues. The CDR3 DNA is TGTGCCAGCAGCTTAGCTTTTGCGGAAGAGACCCAGTACTCC. It is translated as CASSLAFAEETQYS.

The genes are TRBV18 and TRBJ1-2; 7 bases line up with TRBD1. The CDR3 sequence is 15 residues long. Germline V gene lookup returns CDR1 KGHSH and CDR2 LQKENI. J gave up 0 bases and V 4 bases, and 5 bases lay outside the gene matches. The CDR3 protein is CASSLSDRSNYGYTF. The CDR3 DNA sequence: TGTGCCAGCTCACTCTCGGACAGGTCTAACTATGGCTACACCTTC.

This chain uses TRBV15 with TRBJ1-4, with D tentatively TRBD1 (5 bases). The CDR3 runs 12 residues. Germline assignment: CDR1 LNHNV and CDR2 YYDKDF (reference sequence). V lost 9 bases, J lost 10 bases, and 15 bases lay in between. The CDR3 coding sequence is TGTGCCACGGGACCCCTTGGAGGAAAACTGTTTTTT. It translates to CATGPLGGKLFF.

The chain is built from TRBV20-1 and TRBJ2-7; tentative D call: TRBD2 (6 bases). Germline CDR1 DFQATT, CDR2 SNEGSKA (reference sequence). There are 15 residues in the CDR3. Between the trimmed V and J ends, which lost 1 base and 1 base, there was a span of 14 bases. CDR3 sequence: CSARGGAVWSYEQYF. CDR3 in DNA: TGCAGTGCTAGAGGCGGGGCGGTCTGGTCCTACGAGCAGTACTTC.

Regarding this clone: One junction end disagrees with the germline gene, perhaps due to a read error. The chain employs TRBV12-3 or TRBV12-4 and TRBJ2-5; 12 bases line up with TRBD2. This CDR3 has 14 amino acids. The CDR3 reads CASSPSGRGETQQF. CDR3 sequence (DNA): TGTGCCAGCAGCCCTAGCGGGAGGGGGGAGACCCAGCAATTC.

This clone came up a few times. No conserved phenylalanine or tryptophan ends this CDR3, so it is likely a read error. The DNA is left out, because the CDR3 cannot be placed on it with certainty; the CDR3 is given as TCRdb lists it. The chain is built from TRBV28 and TRBJ2-7; no DNA check was done on the table's D call, TRBD1. Germline lookup yields CDR1 MDHEN and CDR2 SYDVKM. From its first to its last residue, the CDR3 has 13 amino acids. CDR3 protein: CFSSRPFGQGGNL.

This clone is labeled large. The chain carries TRBV20-1 and TRBJ2-3; 10 bases agree with TRBD2. This CDR3 has 13 amino acids. Germline values: CDR1 DFQATT, CDR2 SNEGSKA (reference sequence). V gave up 2 bases and J gave up 4 bases; unmatched junction bases: 0. This CDR3 reads CSARLAGADTQYF. CDR3 sequence (DNA): TGCAGTGCTAGACTAGCGGGAGCAGATACGCAGTATTTT.

Sample share makes this clone medium-sized. The chain carries TRBV6-1 and TRBJ1-2; weak D call: TRBD1 (5 bases). Trimming stripped 9 bases from V and 8 bases from J, with 16 bases between. CDR1 and CDR2 from the germline V gene are MNHNS and SASEGT. The CDR3 contains 12 residues. CDR3 in amino acids: CASSQVPGGYTF. DNA for the CDR3: TGTGCCAGTTCACAGGTTCCTGGGGGCTACACCTTC.

The chain employs TRBV20-1 and TRBJ2-7; D remains ambiguous. CDR3 length: 10 residues. Trimming left V 4 bases short and J 4 bases short, with 5 bases between. Germline CDR1 reads DFQATT; CDR2 reads SNEGSKA (reference sequence). CDR3 loop: CSATDYEQYF. CDR3 DNA sequence: TGCAGTGCTACCGATTACGAGCAGTACTTC.

This clone was counted between two and nine times. The rearrangement joins TRBV2 to TRBJ2-4; 7 bases agree with TRBD1. This CDR3 has 15 amino acids. V trimming: 5 bases; J trimming: 2 bases; junction bases outside the gene matches: 6. Germline V gene sequence: CDR1 SNHLY, CDR2 FYNNEI. For the CDR3, the DNA is TGTGCCAGCAGTTACAGGGGCACATCCAAAAACATTCAGTACTTC. Translating it yields CASSYRGTSKNIQYF.